The present entry profiles one TCR beta chain with its context. Its target is not known. The data were obtained in a study of vaccination and CD4 T cells after COVID-19. CD4+ T cells that had been cultured provided DNA sequenced with the Oncomine TCR Beta short-read assay. MiXCR, run by TCRdb on the PCR reads, gives a single entry per CDR3 protein. The sample holds some 9,600 distinct CDR3 sequences; approximately 23% are singletons and the top ten take approximately 24%. Treatment described: approximately 9-day PBMC culture with coronavirus spike peptide pools or control peptides (ViraFEST assay). Trimming took 2 bases from V and 5 from J, leaving 13 bases between them. This CDR3 comprises 14 residues. The germline V gene encodes CDR1 SGHNT and CDR2 YYREEE (reference sequence).

The rearrangement uses TRBV5-4 and TRBJ1-1; D call uncertain. This specimen was CD4+ T cells from blood, cultured in vitro, taken before SARS-CoV-2 vaccination. The receptor's source is a human donor who received a COVID-19 vaccine. The CDR3 spells CASSFVTGGTEAFF. The CDR3, as DNA: TGTGCCAGCAGCTTTGTAACTGGCGGAACTGAAGCTTTCTTT. Combining the CDR3 with reference TRBV5-4 and TRBJ1-1 gives the whole variable domain ETGVTQSPTHLIKTRGQQVTLRCSSQSGHNTVSWYQQALGQGPQFIFQYYREEENGRGNFPPRFSGLQFPNYSSELNVNALELDDSALYLCASSFVTGGTEAFFGQGTRLTVV.